The next 11 T cell receptor beta chains were all read from a single sample in a study of blood T cell repertoires in COVID-19. Some clones are missing from TCRdb's copy, which holds only in-frame ones; the method was immunoSEQ multiplex PCR. The table has approximately 150,000 clones, roughly 88% seen once. Sample: peripheral blood. These receptors were taken from a man aged 55-75 years with active or convalescent COVID-19.

This rearrangement joins TRBV13 to TRBJ2-7; 8 positions agree with TRBD2. Germline loops: CDR1 PRHDT, CDR2 FYEKMQ (reference sequence). V lost 3 bases to trimming and J lost 1 base; unmatched junction nucleotides: 2. The CDR3 is 14 residues long. The CDR3 reads CASSLSGSSYEQYF. The CDR3 nucleotides are TGTGCCAGCAGCTTGAGCGGGAGTTCCTACGAGCAGTACTTC.

This rearrangement joins TRBV5-4 to TRBJ2-2; D might be TRBD1 (6 bases). The V end was cut by 0 bases, the J end by 9 bases, with 12 bases between. The CDR3 consists of 14 residues. The germline CDR1 and CDR2 sequences are SGHNT and YYREEE (reference sequence). This CDR3 reads CASSLGQGMRELFF. CDR3 sequence (DNA): TGTGCCAGCAGCTTGGGTCAGGGGATGCGGGAGCTGTTTTTT.

The V and J genes are TRBV3-1 (or the pseudogene TRBV3-2) and TRBJ2-2; 13 nucleotides align to TRBD2. Per germline, CDR1 LGHDT and CDR2 YNNKEL (reference sequence). The CDR3 covers 18 residues. V was clipped by 5 bases and J by 7 bases; unmatched bases: 13. The CDR3 reads CASSTQLAGGPIGGELFF. In DNA, the CDR3 is TGTGCCAGCAGCACCCAACTAGCGGGAGGGCCTATTGGCGGGGAGCTGTTTTTT.

The chain employs TRBV5-4 and TRBJ2-2; TRBD2 is a possible D gene (5 bases). The V end was cut by 2 bases, the J end by 4 bases, with 15 bases between. CDR1 is SGHNT and CDR2 is YYREEE in the germline V gene (reference sequence). The CDR3 loop spans 16 amino acids. The CDR3 bases are TGTGCCAGCAGCTTACGGCGTCCGAGGGCCACCGGGGAGCTGTTTTTT. Its translation is CASSLRRPRATGELFF.

The V call is TRBV7-9, the J call TRBJ1-6; 10 bases match TRBD1. Germline CDR1 and CDR2: SEHNR and FQNEAQ (reference sequence). V trimming: 5 bases; J trimming: 4 bases; junction bases outside the gene matches: 11. The CDR3 sequence is 18 residues long. CDR3 DNA: TGTGCCAGCAGCCCACAATGGGGGACAGGGGAATATAATTCACCCCTCCACTTT. Protein: CASSPQWGTGEYNSPLHF.

This clone appeared a single time. The V gene is TRBV5-1, the J gene TRBJ2-3; tentatively, D is TRBD2 (6 bases). The CDR3 length is 14 residues. V was clipped by 4 bases and J by 6 bases, with 15 bases between them. Germline CDR1 reads SGHRS; CDR2 reads YFSETQ. The CDR3 DNA reads as TGCGCCAGCAGCCCCGGGACTGTGGGTGATACGCAGTATTTT. Protein: CASSPGTVGDTQYF.

The gene calls are TRBV12-3 or TRBV12-4 and TRBJ1-2; D remains unclear. The CDR3 covers 13 residues. Deletions cut 6 bases from V and 3 bases from J, with 11 bases between. The CDR3: CASRLQVDYGYTF. DNA for the CDR3: TGTGCCAGCAGACTCCAGGTGGACTATGGCTACACCTTC.

The rearrangement joins TRBV5-1 to TRBJ2-4; 9 bases are a match to TRBD2. CDR1 is SGHRS and CDR2 is YFSETQ in the germline V gene. V shed 0 bases and J 2 bases; nucleotides not matched to a gene: 6. The CDR3 length is 17 residues. In nucleotides, the CDR3 is TGCGCCAGCAGCTTGGAAGGTAGCGGGAGCTCCAAAAACATTCAGTACTTC. Its protein is CASSLEGSGSSKNIQYF.

The CDR3 DNA follows: TGCAGCGCGCGGCAGGGGCTCTTCTATGGCTACACCTTC. It yields the protein CSARQGLFYGYTF. V and J are TRBV29-1 and TRBJ1-2, with D possibly being TRBD1 (6 bases). Trimming cost V 7 bases and J 4 bases, with 16 bases left between them. Per the germline V gene, CDR1 is SQVTM and CDR2 is ANQGSEA. This CDR3 region has 13 residues.

The sample holds one count of this clone. The CDR3 region has the DNA TGTGCCAGCAGTGAATATACCGGACAGGGGGTGAGTGGCTACACCTTC. This sequence encodes CASSEYTGQGVSGYTF. This chain uses TRBV25-1 with TRBJ1-2; 10 bases fit TRBD1. The CDR3 is 16 residues long. V was pared by 0 bases and J by 7 bases, with 8 bases of the junction left unmatched. Per the germline V gene, CDR1 is MGHDK and CDR2 is SYGVNS.

The V and J genes are TRBV4-3 and TRBJ1-3, with unresolved D. The germline V gene has CDR1 LGHNA and CDR2 YSLEER. Trimming removed 0 bases at V and 0 bases at J, with 9 bases between. The CDR3 covers 16 residues. For the CDR3, the DNA is TGCGCCAGCAGCCAAGATGGGCCACTCTCTGGAAACACCATATATTTT. Encoded protein: CASSQDGPLSGNTIYF.